The rows below give T cell receptor beta chains drawn from one sample of a study of T cells in Graves' hyperthyroidism and ophthalmopathy. Via MiXCR, TCRdb re-called the multiplex PCR reads, giving one row per CDR3 protein. The sample yields more than 500,000 distinct CDR3 sequences, 15% to 20% seen once. The material sequenced was blood. The origin of the receptors is a woman aged 30 to 39 with Graves' hyperthyroidism. Each CDR3 is given with its conserved first and last residue. D genes are given only for firm matches. Rows may omit the clone size; those that give it use once, few, many or a size class.

NA	TRBV18	NA	TRBJ2-2	TGTGCCAGCTCACCACCGTTAGCTTCGGCCGGGGAGCTGGTTTTT	CASSPPLASAGELVF
few	TRBV19	TRBD2	TRBJ2-3	TGTGCCAGTAGGGCGGGAGGGAGCACAGATACGCAGTATTTT	CASRAGGSTDTQYF
NA	TRBV4-1	TRBD1	TRBJ2-1	TGCGCCAGCAGCCAAGAAGGACAGGTGTACAATGAGCAGTTCTTC	CASSQEGQVYNEQFF
few	TRBV30	NA	TRBJ1-5	TGTGCATTTGCCATAGGGGGAAATCAGCCCCAGCATTTT	CAFAIGGNQPQHF
NA	TRBV13	NA	TRBJ2-3	TGTGCCAGCAGCTCAACTACCACTTACACAGATACGCAGTATTTT	CASSSTTTYTDTQYF
NA	TRBV13	NA	TRBJ2-5	TGTGCCAGCACCCGGGCTCCCCAAGAGACCCAGTACTTC	CASTRAPQETQYF
many	TRBV27	TRBD1	TRBJ1-2	TGTGCCAGCAGTCCCCGCCTCGACAGGGCTGGCTACACCTTC	CASSPRLDRAGYTF
many	TRBV20-1	NA	TRBJ2-3	TGCAGTGCTAGACAAACGGGCACTAGCACAGATACGCAGTATTTT	CSARQTGTSTDTQYF
many	TRBV20-1	TRBD2	TRBJ2-3	TGCAGTGCTAGAGTAGCGGGAGTCCTAGATACGCAGTATTTT	CSARVAGVLDTQYF
few	TRBV11-3	TRBD2	TRBJ2-1	TGTGCCAGCAGCTTAGGGGTAGCGGGAGGGTTCTACAATGAGCAGTTCTTC	CASSLGVAGGFYNEQFF
many	TRBV11-2	TRBD2	TRBJ2-1	TGTGCCAGCAGCTTAGGGGGGACTAGCGGGGACAATGAGCAGTTCTTC	CASSLGGTSGDNEQFF
many	TRBV30	TRBD2	TRBJ2-2	TGTGCCTGGACCCCGGGAGGCACCGGGGAGCTGTTTTTT	CAWTPGGTGELFF
many	TRBV7-6	TRBD2	TRBJ2-1	TGTGCCAGCAGTTACGGACTAGCGGGAGGGCCGGGGGATGAGCAGTTCTTC	CASSYGLAGGPGDEQFF
NA	TRBV6-2/TRBV6-3	NA	TRBJ2-5	TGTGCCAGCAGTTACGACCGGTCCGAAAAAGAGACCCAGTACTTC	CASSYDRSEKETQYF
few	TRBV29-1	NA	TRBJ1-2	TGCAGCGTTCCTTGGCTAGGGGGGGATGGCTACACCTTC	CSVPWLGGDGYTF
many	TRBV7-8	TRBD1	TRBJ2-1	TGTGCCAGCAGCTTGGGACAGAATGAGCAGTTCTTC	CASSLGQNEQFF
NA	TRBV20-1	NA	TRBJ1-6	TGCAGTGCTAGAGAACCAGGGCAGAAGAATTCACCCCTCCACTTT	CSAREPGQKNSPLHF
many	TRBV11-2	NA	TRBJ2-7	TGTGCCAGCAGCTCCGGACAGCCTCAGGCCTTTAGGGAGCAGTACTTC	CASSSGQPQAFREQYF
few	TRBV20-1	NA	TRBJ2-7	TGCAGTGCTAGTCCGAACAGGGCAGGCCCCTACGAGCAGTACTTC	CSASPNRAGPYEQYF
few	TRBV5-6	NA	TRBJ1-2	TGTGCCAGCAGCCAACTTGGGCTCTATGGCTACACCTTC	CASSQLGLYGYTF
many	TRBV12-3/TRBV12-4	NA	TRBJ2-1	TGTGCCAGCAGTTTGGGTGTAAGGGGAAATGAGCAGTTCTTC	CASSLGVRGNEQFF
NA	TRBV3-1	TRBD2	TRBJ2-2	TGTGCCAGCAGCCAGCCGGGACTAGCGGCGGGCGGGGAGCTGTTTTTT	CASSQPGLAAGGELFF
NA	TRBV10-1	TRBD2	TRBJ2-3	TGCGCCAGCAGTGAGCCGGGACTAGCGGGATTGTGGGGTGGAGATACGCAGTATTTT	CASSEPGLAGLWGGDTQYF
NA	TRBV11-3	TRBD2	TRBJ2-3	TGTGCCAGCAGCTTAGCCCCATGGCTAGCGGGAGGGCAGGGAGATACGCAGTATTTT	CASSLAPWLAGGQGDTQYF
many	TRBV28	TRBD1	TRBJ2-7	TGTGCCAGCAGTTTAGGACAGGGGGGAACCTACGAGCAGTACTTC	CASSLGQGGTYEQYF
NA	TRBV2	NA	TRBJ2-1	TGTGCCAGCGCCTGGGAGATAGGAAGGGGGGAGCAGTTCTTC	CASAWEIGRGEQFF
many	TRBV29-1	NA	TRBJ1-1	TGCAGCGTGCTAGGAGGGCCATACACTGAAGCTTTCTTT	CSVLGGPYTEAFF
few	TRBV4-3	TRBD2	TRBJ2-1	TGCGCCAGCAGCCAAGGGAGCGGGAGGGGGAATGAGCAGTTCTTC	CASSQGSGRGNEQFF
NA	TRBV5-1	NA	TRBJ1-3	TGCGCCAGCAGCTGGGGGGGGACGGACAGCTCTGGAAACACCATATATTTT	CASSWGGTDSSGNTIYF
NA	TRBV9	NA	TRBJ2-3	TGTGCCAGCAGTGGGGGAGCGGACACAGATACGCAGTATTTT	CASSGGADTDTQYF
NA	TRBV19	TRBD1	TRBJ2-1	TGTGCCAGTAACTCCGGGACAGGGGGTCGGTTCTTC	CASNSGTGGRFF
NA	TRBV28	NA	TRBJ1-3	TGTGCCAGCAGTTTCGGGGGGGGACCCTTGGGCACCATATATTTT	CASSFGGGPLGTIYF
NA	TRBV6-5	NA	TRBJ2-1	TGTGCCAGCAGTTACTCGCGAGATGAGCAGTTCTTC	CASSYSRDEQFF
few	TRBV18	NA	TRBJ1-2	TGTGCCAGCTCACCAGCAGGGGAGTATGGCTACACCTTC	CASSPAGEYGYTF
few	TRBV20-1	NA	TRBJ2-7	TGCAGTGCTAGAGATGGGCGGGGAAACTACGAGCAGTACTTC	CSARDGRGNYEQYF
many	TRBV7-3	TRBD2	TRBJ2-1	TGTGCCAGCAGCCCTACTAGCGGGAGGGCCAATGAGCAGTTCTTC	CASSPTSGRANEQFF
few	TRBV20-1	NA	TRBJ2-2	TGCAGTGCTAGAGATATGGAAGCGGGGAACACCGGGGAGCTGTTTTTT	CSARDMEAGNTGELFF
many	TRBV28	TRBD1	TRBJ2-2	TGTGCCAGCAGCTCCCCGGGACAGGGGTTCACCGGGGAGCTGTTTTTT	CASSSPGQGFTGELFF
NA	TRBV29-1	NA	TRBJ1-1	TGCAGCGTTATGAGTGAAGCTTTCTTT	CSVMSEAFF
many	TRBV3-1	NA	TRBJ2-7	TGTGCCAGCAGCCAGGGTATAAGGTACGAGCAGTACTTC	CASSQGIRYEQYF
NA	TRBV6-2/TRBV6-3	NA	TRBJ1-5	TGTGCCAGCAGTTACCCAGGGACCAATCAGCCCCAGCATTTT	CASSYPGTNQPQHF
NA	TRBV3-1	NA	TRBJ1-5	TGTGCCAGCAGCCACGGGGCGGGGGCTGGCAATCAGCCCCAGCATTTT	CASSHGAGAGNQPQHF
few	TRBV5-1	TRBD2	TRBJ2-1	TGCGCCAGCAGCTTGGATAGCGGGAGTTCCTACAATGAGCAGTTCTTC	CASSLDSGSSYNEQFF
few	TRBV19	NA	TRBJ2-3	TGTGCCAGTAGCGTGTGGGGGCAGGGGCAAGACACGCAGTATTTT	CASSVWGQGQDTQYF
many	TRBV30	TRBD2	TRBJ2-7	TGTGCCTGGAGTTACGGGACTAGCGGGAGCTACGAGCAGTACTTC	CAWSYGTSGSYEQYF
NA	TRBV5-1	TRBD1	TRBJ2-1	TGCGCCAGCAGCTCCGGACAGGATAACAATGAGCAGTTCTTC	CASSSGQDNNEQFF
NA	TRBV7-9	NA	TRBJ2-1	TGTGCCAGCAGCCCGGTTGGGGAGTACAATGTGCAGTTCTTC	CASSPVGEYNVQFF
many	TRBV20-1	TRBD2	TRBJ2-3	TGCAGTGCTAGAGGCCTAGCGGGAGATGGTCGCACAGATACGCAGTATTTT	CSARGLAGDGRTDTQYF
few	TRBV6-2/TRBV6-3	NA	TRBJ2-7	TGTGCCAGCAGTTACGTGCGGGGAAGCTCCTACGAGCAGTACTTC	CASSYVRGSSYEQYF
many	TRBV7-9	NA	TRBJ2-1	TGTGCCAGCAGCTGGACCGGGAGTCCGTCGTACAATGAGCAGTTCTTC	CASSWTGSPSYNEQFF
few	TRBV19	TRBD1	TRBJ1-5	TGTGCCAGTACCATGGACAGGTTGAGTCGTGTCAATCAGCCCCAGCATTTT	CASTMDRLSRVNQPQHF
many	TRBV5-1	NA	TRBJ1-1	TGCGCCAGCAGCGCAGGCGTGAACACTGAAGCTTTCTTT	CASSAGVNTEAFF
NA	TRBV6-1	TRBD2	TRBJ2-1	TGTGCCAGCAGTGACAGCGGGAGGGGGAATGAGCAGTTCTTC	CASSDSGRGNEQFF
many	TRBV6-6	TRBD2	TRBJ2-5	TGTGCCAGCAGTTACCTCCGGACTAGCGGGAGAGAGACCCAGTACTTC	CASSYLRTSGRETQYF
many	TRBV27	NA	TRBJ2-3	TGTGCCAGCAGTGTACAGGTCAGGGATACGCAGTATTTT	CASSVQVRDTQYF
NA	TRBV7-6	NA	TRBJ1-4	TGTGCCAGCAGCTTAGTTCCCGCGGGGGGGAGAAATGAAAAACTGTTTTTT	CASSLVPAGGRNEKLFF
few	TRBV12-3/TRBV12-4	TRBD2	TRBJ2-7	TGTGCCAGCAGTCCAGCCGGGACTAGCGGGAGGATTAGCTCCTACGAGCAGTACTTC	CASSPAGTSGRISSYEQYF